The sequence of this TCR beta chain was determined in a study of T-cell reconstitution after alpha-beta-depleted transplantation in children. Study-level findings and limits: As was reported, about two months after transplant, alpha-beta T cells came from several hundred expanded graft clones. Surviving recipient T cells and thymic progenitors produced the high day-60 TCRbeta diversity seen in some patients. Newly produced T cells mostly accounted for T-cell counts and diversity one year post-transplant.

A remark on this clonotype: The antigen is not known. Given a much more abundant clone one base away, this may be a read error.

CDR1 SGHAT and CDR2 FQNNGV come from the germline V gene. The CDR3 totals 19 residues. TCRbeta library construction was performed incorporating unique molecular identifiers. In TCRdb, the PCR reads were re-called with MiXCR into one record per CDR3 protein. The sample includes a few hundred thousand distinct CDR3 sequences, over 40% of them seen just once. This specimen was PBMCs, taken before TCRalphabeta/CD19-depleted stem cell transplant. The source is a girl aged 2-10 years with aplastic anemia, due to receive a stem cell transplant. The chain couples TRBV11-2 to TRBJ2-2, with 10 nucleotides matching TRBD1. This CDR3 reads CASSLYPGQGMSSTGDLFF. CDR3 nucleotides: TGTGCCAGCAGCTTATACCCGGGACAGGGGATGTCGAGCACCGGGGACCTGTTTTTT.